This T cell receptor beta chain was sequenced for a study of blood T cell repertoires in COVID-19. Study background: Samples of COVID-19 (acute and convalescent) were obtained from the United States, Italy and Spain. Sample material is recorded as cDNA or gDNA derived from T cells, B-cell-depleted T cells, or PBMCs.

Original processing notes: Amplification from reference gene primers served as the basis for estimated nucleated cell counts. Assay: immunoSEQ multiplex PCR; the TCRdb copy retains only in-frame clones and omits some. Clone size and the V and J calls come from that table; the DNA yielded D and trimming. Altogether nearly 350,000 clones are present, about 83% being singletons, with the ten largest covering around 3%. Unmatched junction bases numbered 4, after V lost 4 bases and J lost 6 bases. This CDR3 region has 15 residues. Germline V CDR1 and CDR2: SGHTA, FQGTGA. This rearrangement joins TRBV7-3 to TRBJ2-1, with TRBD2 identical over 12 bases. Sequencing input: peripheral blood. This receptor was obtained from a man aged 25-40 years with active or convalescent COVID-19. CDR3 in DNA: TGTGCCAGCAGCTCCCCGACTAGCGGGAGCAATGAGCAGTTCTTC. Its protein is CASSSPTSGSNEQFF. The full variable domain, completed using reference TRBV7-3 and TRBJ2-1, is GAGVSQTPSNKVTEKGKYVELRCDPISGHTALYWYRQSLGQGPEFLIYFQGTGAADDSGLPNDRFFAVRPEGSVSTLKIQRTERGDSAVYLCASSSPTSGSNEQFFGPGTRLTVL.